Listed here are 25 T cell receptor beta chains from one sample, sequenced in a study of blood T cell repertoires in COVID-19. Using immunoSEQ multiplex PCR, the repertoire was profiled, and TCRdb retains in-frame clones only, with some absent. The sample records 190,000 or so clones, about 81% being singletons. Material for sequencing was peripheral blood. These receptors came from a woman of 80 years or more with COVID-19, enrolled during active disease.

The chain couples TRBV29-1 to TRBJ2-1; possibly TRBD2 for D (5 bases). Germline-derived CDR1 and CDR2 are SQVTM and ANQGSEA. V lost 1 base, J lost 2 bases, and 12 bases lay in between. CDR3 length equals 15 residues. The CDR3 loop reads CSVEGRRFTYNEQFF. CDR3 coding DNA: TGCAGCGTTGAAGGGAGGCGTTTTACCTACAATGAGCAGTTCTTC.

The V call is TRBV30, the J call TRBJ2-6; 7 bases align to TRBD1. J was trimmed by 0 bases and V by 5 bases; bases with no gene match: 13. Germline loops: CDR1 GTSNPN, CDR2 SVGIG (reference sequence). CDR3 length equals 18 residues. The CDR3 coding sequence is TGTGCCTGGGGCAGCCCAGGGGGTTTCAGCTCTGGGGCCAACGTCCTGACTTTC. Residues: CAWGSPGGFSSGANVLTF.

This chain joins TRBV6-5 and TRBJ2-5; D gene ambiguous. V gave up 0 bases and J gave up 4 bases, with 12 bases separating them. The CDR3 consists of 15 residues. CDR1 and CDR2 (germline): MNHEY, SVGAGI. The CDR3 is CASSYSTGRRETQYF. CDR3 DNA: TGTGCCAGCAGTTACTCTACGGGTCGGCGAGAGACCCAGTACTTC.

This clone was seen just once. This chain joins TRBV2 and TRBJ1-2, with 7 positions matching TRBD1. The V segment lost 4 bases and the J segment 4 bases; nucleotides outside the gene matches: 6. The CDR3 covers 14 residues. Germline-derived CDR1 and CDR2 are SNHLY and FYNNEI. CDR3 sequence reads: CASSVGQTVYGYTF. The CDR3 DNA reads TGTGCCAGCAGTGTGGGACAGACCGTCTATGGCTACACCTTC.

This clone showed up just a few times. The chain carries TRBV11-3 and TRBJ2-7; D unresolved. The V end lost 5 bases, the J end lost 2 bases, and 16 bases lay between the germline ends. Germline loops: CDR1 SGHNT, CDR2 YENEEA. The CDR3 runs 15 residues. The CDR3 DNA sequence: TGTGCCAGCAGCCCTCGATTGGGCCTCGCCTACGAGCAGTACTTC. It yields the protein CASSPRLGLAYEQYF.

This clone was recorded many times. The chain joins TRBV6-4 to TRBJ1-2; D gene unclear. CDR1 is MRHNA and CDR2 is SNTAGT in the germline V gene. This CDR3 spans 14 amino acids. Trimming removed 0 bases from V and 8 bases from J, with 13 bases in between. This CDR3 is CASSDSAGRGGYTF. The CDR3 DNA is TGTGCCAGCAGTGACTCGGCGGGCAGAGGCGGCTACACCTTC.

The rearrangement uses TRBV14 and TRBJ2-1; tentatively, D is TRBD1 (6 bases). This CDR3 has 17 residues. Trimming shortened V by 1 base and J by 8 bases, and 21 bases separated the two germline ends. The germline gives CDR1 SGHDN, CDR2 FVKESK. Here the CDR3 reads CASSQARGTGPHDEQFF. CDR3 DNA: TGTGCCAGCAGCCAAGCCAGGGGAACAGGACCACACGATGAGCAGTTCTTC.

The rearrangement uses TRBV27 and TRBJ2-5, with 11 bases aligning to TRBD2. Per germline, CDR1 MNHEY and CDR2 SMNVEV (reference sequence). V lost 5 bases, J lost 7 bases, and 12 bases stayed unmatched. The CDR3 is made up of 16 amino acids. CDR3 region: CASSQSFSGGGWTQYF. CDR3 bases: TGTGCCAGCAGTCAATCCTTTAGCGGGGGGGGTTGGACCCAGTACTTC.

The chain uses TRBV5-4 and TRBJ1-2; TRBD1 is a possible D gene (6 bases). CDR3 length: 15 amino acids. Trimming took off 5 bases at V and 4 bases at J, with 18 bases between the two ends. Germline V gives CDR1 SGHNT, CDR2 YYREEE (reference sequence). The CDR3 loop is CASSLTGLSTYGYTF. DNA for the CDR3: TGTGCCAGCAGTCTGACAGGTCTCTCTACCTATGGCTACACCTTC.

CDR3 DNA sequence: TGTGCCAGCAGCGTAGATAATTCACCCCTCCACTTT. Its protein product is CASSVDNSPLHF. This chain joins TRBV5-4 and TRBJ1-6; D is uncertain. Between the trimmed V and J ends, which lost 4 bases and 5 bases, there was a span of 4 bases. Germline loops: CDR1 SGHNT, CDR2 YYREEE (reference sequence). The length of the CDR3 is 12 residues.

The chain has TRBV27 and TRBJ2-2, with 10 bases that match TRBD1. The J segment lost 3 bases and the V segment lost 1 base, leaving 11 bases of the junction unmatched. Germline CDR1 and CDR2: MNHEY and SMNVEV (reference sequence). This CDR3 has 19 residues. The DNA for the CDR3 is TGTGCCAGCAGTTTATTTGGGGTCGGGGACAGGGGTCACACCGGGGAGCTGTTTTTT. Its translation is CASSLFGVGDRGHTGELFF.

The chain recombines TRBV25-1 with TRBJ1-1; 9 nucleotides agree with TRBD1. Germline CDR1 and CDR2: MGHDK and SYGVNS. The trim removed 7 bases at V and 4 bases at J, leaving 4 bases unmatched. The CDR3 covers 13 residues. In DNA, the CDR3 is TGTGCCAGCACACAGACAGGGGGCACTGAAGCTTTCTTT. Its translation: CASTQTGGTEAFF.

The chain couples TRBV19 to TRBJ1-1; D possibly corresponds to TRBD1 (6 bases). Trimming pared 5 bases from V and 3 bases from J, leaving 13 bases between. This CDR3 has 14 residues. The germline V gene encodes CDR1 LNHDA and CDR2 SQIVND (reference sequence). The CDR3 sequence is CASSHSGGYTEAFF. The CDR3 DNA is TGTGCCAGTAGTCACTCGGGGGGCTACACTGAAGCTTTCTTT.

The rearrangement links TRBV24-1 to TRBJ2-7; D is possibly TRBD2 (6 bases). This CDR3 contains 14 residues. Trimming removed 3 bases at V and 9 bases at J, with 17 bases between. The germline V gene encodes CDR1 KGHDR and CDR2 SFDVKD. The CDR3 is CATSDPGLNLGQYF. As DNA, the CDR3 is TGTGCCACCAGTGATCCCGGACTAAACTTGGGGCAGTACTTC.

The V and J genes are TRBV9 and TRBJ2-3; unclear D gene. Germline V gene data show CDR1 as SGDLS and CDR2 as YYNGEE. V gave up 4 bases and J gave up 6 bases, with 12 bases separating them. CDR3 length equals 13 residues. This CDR3 is CASSPYSEDTQYF. In DNA form, the CDR3 reads TGTGCCAGCAGCCCCTATTCTGAGGATACGCAGTATTTT.

This rearrangement joins TRBV7-9 to TRBJ1-1; unclear D gene. Trimming pared 5 bases from V and 2 bases from J, leaving 15 bases between. The CDR3 contains 15 residues. In germline, CDR1 is SEHNR, CDR2 FQNEAQ (reference sequence). CDR3 protein: CASSPSERGNTEAFF. The CDR3 nucleotides are TGTGCCAGCAGCCCAAGTGAGCGGGGAAACACTGAAGCTTTCTTT.

This clone was observed a few times. V is TRBV19 and J is TRBJ1-2; TRBD1 agrees at 8 bases. The CDR3 contains 15 residues. Trimming took 9 bases from V and 4 from J; bases not matched to a gene: 13. CDR1 is LNHDA and CDR2 is SQIVND in the germline V gene (reference sequence). DNA of the CDR3: TGTGCCAGCCACGATGAGGACAGGGTCGGCTATGGCTACACCTTC. This encodes CASHDEDRVGYGYTF.

The CDR3 spells CASSEGAVAGPYEQYF. Here the CDR3 DNA reads TGTGCCAGCAGTGAAGGAGCGGTAGCGGGCCCCTACGAGCAGTACTTC. J is TRBJ2-7 and V is TRBV6-1; the match to TRBD2 covers 7 bases. With V trimmed by 1 base and J by 2 bases, 8 bases remained unmatched. CDR1 and CDR2 (germline): MNHNS, SASEGT. The CDR3 consists of 16 residues.

The chain uses TRBV19 and TRBJ1-3; D might be TRBD1 (5 bases). The CDR3 consists of 16 residues. Between the trimmed V and J ends, which lost 3 bases and 0 bases, there was a span of 12 bases. Germline V gives CDR1 LNHDA, CDR2 SQIVND (reference sequence). CDR3 nucleotide sequence: TGTGCCAGTAGTATTGGGGCGGCTTACTCTGGAAACACCATATATTTT. It is translated as CASSIGAAYSGNTIYF.

V gene TRBV7-9 combines with J gene TRBJ2-2, with 9 bases that match TRBD1. The CDR3 spans 15 residues. The J segment lost 1 base and the V segment lost 8 bases, leaving 5 bases of the junction unmatched. CDR1 is SEHNR and CDR2 is FQNEAQ in the germline V gene (reference sequence). The CDR3 here is CASLDRGRNTGELFF. CDR3 DNA: TGTGCCAGCCTGGACAGGGGTCGGAACACCGGGGAGCTGTTTTTT.

V gene TRBV7-9 combines with J gene TRBJ2-7; 7 bases line up with TRBD2. This CDR3 is built from 13 residues. V lost 1 base and J lost 6; bases outside the gene matches: 3. Germline V CDR1 and CDR2: SEHNR, FQNEAQ (reference sequence). In DNA, the CDR3 is TGTGCCAGCAGCTTAGAGGCTAGCGGCGAGCAGTACTTC. Translation gives CASSLEASGEQYF.

The rearrangement links TRBV28 to TRBJ2-1, with 10 bases aligning to TRBD2. The CDR3 totals 15 residues. CDR1 and CDR2 (germline): MDHEN, SYDVKM. The V segment lost 5 bases and the J segment 9 bases; nucleotides outside the gene matches: 10. The CDR3 sequence: CASSVLASGSGEQFF. CDR3 in DNA: TGTGCCAGCAGTGTCCTGGCTAGCGGGAGTGGTGAGCAGTTCTTC. The full variable domain, in which reference TRBV28 and TRBJ2-1 provide the parts outside the CDR3, is DVKVTQSSRYLVKRTGEKVFLECVQDMDHENMFWYRQDPGLGLRLIYFSYDVKMKEKGDIPEGYSVSREKKERFSLILESASTNQTSMYLCASSVLASGSGEQFFGPGTRLTVL.

This clone was seen just once. The gene calls are TRBV21-1 and TRBJ1-6; the table assigns TRBD1, which was not confirmed against the DNA. TRBV21-1 represents a pseudogene. The CDR3 loop spans 14 amino acids. For the CDR3, the DNA is TGTGCCAGCAGCACGGCAGGGGAAGATTCACCCCTCCACTTT. Translated, it gives CASSTAGEDSPLHF.

V usage is TRBV9 and J usage is TRBJ2-7; tentatively, D is TRBD2 (6 bases). This CDR3 spans 16 amino acids. Germline values: CDR1 SGDLS, CDR2 YYNGEE. Trimming cost V 0 bases and J 2 bases, with 15 bases left between them. CDR3 loop: CASSVGGAGQTYEQYF. Here the CDR3 DNA reads TGTGCCAGCAGCGTAGGTGGAGCGGGCCAAACCTACGAGCAGTACTTC.

This clone occurred a few times. The CDR3 sequence is CASSPGTGITGELFF. The CDR3 DNA sequence: TGTGCCAGCAGCCCCGGGACAGGCATCACCGGGGAGCTGTTTTTT. This chain links TRBV7-2 with TRBJ2-2; TRBD1 agrees at 8 bases. Trimming at V came to 5 bases and at J to 4 bases, leaving 6 bases not matched to a gene. Germline V lookup: CDR1 SGHTA, CDR2 FQGNSA. There are 15 residues in the CDR3.